The sequence of this TCR beta chain was determined in a study of beta chain features in type 1 diabetes. General study results and limits: VDJ junctions in type 1 diabetes patients carried more deletions and fewer insertions.

This CDR3 spans 16 amino acids. Per the germline V gene, CDR1 is LGHNA and CDR2 is YSLEER. V gave up 4 bases and J gave up 5 bases; unmatched junction bases: 10. This clone was seen a few times. Its specificity is not known. Each sorted fraction was over 95% pure. The entirety of the isolated RNA underwent reverse transcription, so expressed TCRB transcripts were sequenced. Sequenced by immunoSEQ multiplex PCR; TCRdb stores in-frame clones only, minus some. The sample records under 450,000 clones, approximately 15% being singletons. Sequencing was done on a sample of naive CD4+ T cells from blood. This TCR was recovered from a man aged 30 to 39 in good health. The V and J genes are TRBV4-3 and TRBJ2-1; TRBD2 agrees at 8 bases. The CDR3 DNA reads as TGCGCCAGCAGCCTACAAAATAGCGGGGCTCACAATGAGCAGTTCTTC. Encoded protein: CASSLQNSGAHNEQFF.